This entry features one T cell receptor beta chain sequence. The target antigen is unknown. Cultured CD4+ T cell DNA was sequenced using the Oncomine TCR Beta short-read assay. Each CDR3 protein is one row after TCRdb ran MiXCR on the PCR reads. This table holds about 25,000 distinct CDR3 sequences, more than 40% found once. The germline V gene has CDR1 DFQATT and CDR2 SNEGSKA (reference sequence). Trimming pared 0 bases from V and 7 bases from J, leaving 16 bases between. The length of the CDR3 is 15 residues. Described treatment: roughly 11-day PBMC culture with coronavirus spike peptide pools or control peptides (ViraFEST assay). The sample is drawn from a study of vaccination and CD4 T cells after COVID-19. Study observations and caveats: With convalescent patients, a median about 90% of reactive clones emerged solely after vaccination. There was no significant change from around 19 to 38 median reactive clonotypes.

Sequencing was carried out using CD4+ T cells from blood, cultured in vitro. V and J are TRBV20-1 and TRBJ2-1; D is undetermined. The sequence came from a human donor who had recovered from COVID-19. This CDR3 is CSAREPRTLGNEQFF. For the CDR3, the DNA is TGCAGTGCTAGAGAACCGAGAACCTTAGGGAATGAGCAGTTCTTC.